Listed below are T cell receptor beta chains from one sample, sequenced in a study of OX40 agonist ivuxolimab in advanced cancers. The table came from immunoSEQ multiplex PCR; TCRdb's copy has only in-frame clones and leaves some out. The data show 50,000 to 80,000 clones, approximately 84% seen once. The sequences come from CD4+ or CD8+ T cells sorted from blood, collected in a trial of the OX40 agonist ivuxolimab. The origin of the receptors is an adult with an advanced solid tumor such as melanoma, head and neck, liver or kidney cancer. Each CDR3 is given with its conserved first and last residue. The order of the fields is J gene, D gene, clone size, V gene, CDR3 protein, CDR3 DNA. The D gene is left open where the match is weak. Expanded clones get a size class; other rows say once, few or many, or leave the size out.

j_gene: TRBJ1-6
d_gene: TRBD1
abundance: NA
v_gene: TRBV2
CDR3aa: CASNGQGLHF
CDR3nt: TGTGCCAGCAACGGACAGGGACTCCACTTT

j_gene: TRBJ2-1
d_gene: NA
abundance: NA
v_gene: TRBV6-1
CDR3aa: CASSAGQSSYNEQFF
CDR3nt: TGTGCCAGCAGCGCGGGACAGAGCTCCTACAATGAGCAGTTCTTC

j_gene: TRBJ2-1
d_gene: NA
abundance: NA
v_gene: TRBV2
CDR3aa: CASGTGYNEQFF
CDR3nt: TGTGCCAGCGGCACAGGGTACAATGAGCAGTTCTTC

j_gene: TRBJ1-4
d_gene: NA
abundance: once
v_gene: TRBV10-3
CDR3aa: CAISGGDGDEKLFF
CDR3nt: TGTGCCATCAGTGGAGGGGACGGGGATGAAAAACTGTTTTTT

j_gene: TRBJ2-7
d_gene: NA
abundance: NA
v_gene: TRBV5-1
CDR3aa: CASSQSGDPQSYEQYF
CDR3nt: TGCGCCAGCAGCCAGTCCGGGGACCCCCAGTCCTACGAGCAGTACTTC

j_gene: TRBJ2-1
d_gene: NA
abundance: NA
v_gene: TRBV7-2
CDR3aa: CASSLRTRSLATYNEQFF
CDR3nt: TGTGCCAGCAGCTTACGGACCAGGAGCCTCGCTACCTACAATGAGCAGTTCTTC

j_gene: TRBJ2-2
d_gene: NA
abundance: NA
v_gene: TRBV15
CDR3aa: CATRKTILGGSGELFF
CDR3nt: TGTGCCACCAGGAAAACGATTCTTGGGGGCTCCGGGGAGCTGTTTTTT

j_gene: TRBJ2-7
d_gene: NA
abundance: NA
v_gene: TRBV7-2
CDR3aa: CASSLTGAPLDEQYF
CDR3nt: TGTGCCAGCAGCTTAACGGGAGCCCCCCTCGACGAGCAGTACTTC

j_gene: TRBJ1-3
d_gene: TRBD1
abundance: NA
v_gene: TRBV11-2
CDR3aa: CASSSGQGSGNTIYF
CDR3nt: TGTGCCAGCAGCTCCGGACAGGGCTCTGGAAACACCATATATTTT

j_gene: TRBJ2-2
d_gene: NA
abundance: NA
v_gene: TRBV5-1
CDR3aa: CASSLEGAGELFF
CDR3nt: TGCGCCAGCAGCTTGGAGGGGGCCGGGGAGCTGTTTTTT

j_gene: TRBJ2-7
d_gene: NA
abundance: NA
v_gene: TRBV19
CDR3aa: CASSHIGSEQYF
CDR3nt: TGTGCCAGTAGCCATATCGGTAGCGAGCAGTACTTC

j_gene: TRBJ2-1
d_gene: NA
abundance: NA
v_gene: TRBV2
CDR3aa: CASRNRGLSSYNEQFF
CDR3nt: TGTGCCAGCAGGAATAGGGGACTGAGCTCCTACAATGAGCAGTTCTTC

j_gene: TRBJ2-1
d_gene: TRBD2
abundance: NA
v_gene: TRBV9
CDR3aa: CASSVGGRVLYNEQFF
CDR3nt: TGTGCCAGCAGCGTAGGCGGGAGGGTTCTATACAATGAGCAGTTCTTC

j_gene: TRBJ1-5
d_gene: TRBD1
abundance: NA
v_gene: TRBV10-3
CDR3aa: CAISEGGTGRQPQHF
CDR3nt: TGTGCCATCAGTGAAGGGGGGACAGGGCGACAGCCCCAGCATTTT

j_gene: TRBJ2-7
d_gene: NA
abundance: NA
v_gene: TRBV14
CDR3aa: CASSLHLSSEQYF
CDR3nt: TGTGCCAGCAGCCTTCATCTGTCCTCCGAGCAGTACTTC

j_gene: TRBJ1-1
d_gene: NA
abundance: NA
v_gene: TRBV7-9
CDR3aa: CASSLGGNRRTEAFF
CDR3nt: TGTGCCAGCAGCTTAGGTGGGAATCGGCGAACTGAAGCTTTCTTT

j_gene: TRBJ1-6
d_gene: NA
abundance: NA
v_gene: TRBV5-5
CDR3aa: CASSLERRDNSPLHF
CDR3nt: TGTGCCAGCAGCTTGGAGCGGAGGGATAATTCACCCCTCCACTTT

j_gene: TRBJ2-6
d_gene: NA
abundance: NA
v_gene: TRBV5-1
CDR3aa: CASSLGDSGANVLTF
CDR3nt: TGCGCCAGCAGCTTGGGGGACTCTGGGGCCAACGTCCTGACTTTC

j_gene: TRBJ2-7
d_gene: TRBD2
abundance: NA
v_gene: TRBV6-5
CDR3aa: CASSWGGSVRPYEQYF
CDR3nt: TGTGCCAGCAGTTGGGGGGGGTCAGTTCGGCCCTACGAGCAGTACTTC

j_gene: TRBJ2-7
d_gene: TRBD2
abundance: NA
v_gene: TRBV19
CDR3aa: CASSMGLAGAYERYF
CDR3nt: TGTGCCAGTAGTATGGGACTAGCGGGGGCCTACGAGCGGTACTTC

j_gene: TRBJ1-3
d_gene: NA
abundance: NA
v_gene: TRBV19
CDR3aa: CASSISGYSGNTIYF
CDR3nt: TGTGCCAGTAGTATTTCGGGTTACTCTGGAAACACCATATATTTT

j_gene: TRBJ2-1
d_gene: TRBD2
abundance: NA
v_gene: TRBV27
CDR3aa: CASSEPYGAGGPNEQFF
CDR3nt: TGTGCCAGCAGCGAGCCGTACGGAGCGGGGGGGCCTAATGAGCAGTTCTTC

j_gene: TRBJ2-3
d_gene: TRBD2
abundance: once
v_gene: TRBV27
CDR3aa: CASSRLAYTDTQYF
CDR3nt: TGTGCCAGCAGTCGACTAGCGTACACAGATACGCAGTATTTT

j_gene: TRBJ1-5
d_gene: NA
abundance: few
v_gene: TRBV7-9
CDR3aa: CASSDPGGQPQHF
CDR3nt: TGTGCCAGCTCGGACCCGGGTGGTCAGCCCCAGCATTTT